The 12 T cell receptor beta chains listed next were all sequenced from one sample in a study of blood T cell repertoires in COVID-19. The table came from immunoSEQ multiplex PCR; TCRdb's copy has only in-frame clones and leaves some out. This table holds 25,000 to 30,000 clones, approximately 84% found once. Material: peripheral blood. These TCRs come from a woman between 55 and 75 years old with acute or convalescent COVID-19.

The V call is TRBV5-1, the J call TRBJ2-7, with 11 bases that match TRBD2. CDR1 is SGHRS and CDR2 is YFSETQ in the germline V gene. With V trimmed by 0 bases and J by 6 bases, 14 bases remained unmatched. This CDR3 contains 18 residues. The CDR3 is CASSLEGSSGGYVGEQYF. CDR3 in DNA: TGCGCCAGCAGCTTGGAAGGATCTAGCGGGGGGTACGTGGGCGAGCAGTACTTC.

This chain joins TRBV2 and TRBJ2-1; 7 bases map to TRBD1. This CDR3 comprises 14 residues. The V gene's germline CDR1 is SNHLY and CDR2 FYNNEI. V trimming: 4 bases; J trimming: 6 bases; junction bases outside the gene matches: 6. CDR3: CASSGGQPPNEQFF. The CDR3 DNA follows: TGTGCCAGCAGTGGGGGACAGCCCCCCAATGAGCAGTTCTTC.

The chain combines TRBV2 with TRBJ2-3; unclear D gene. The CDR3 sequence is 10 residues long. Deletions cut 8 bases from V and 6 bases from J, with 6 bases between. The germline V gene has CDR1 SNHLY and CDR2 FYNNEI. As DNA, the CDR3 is TGTGCCAGCGGGCAGGATACGCAGTATTTT. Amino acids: CASGQDTQYF. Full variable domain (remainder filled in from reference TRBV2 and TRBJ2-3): EPEVTQTPSHQVTQMGQEVILRCVPISNHLYFYWYRQILGQKVEFLVSFYNNEISEKSEIFDDQFSVERPDGSNFTLKIRSTKLEDSAMYFCASGQDTQYFGPGTRLTVL.

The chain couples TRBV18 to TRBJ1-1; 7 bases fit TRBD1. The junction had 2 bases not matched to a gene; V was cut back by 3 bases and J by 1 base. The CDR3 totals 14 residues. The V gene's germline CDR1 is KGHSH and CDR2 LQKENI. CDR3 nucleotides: TGTGCCAGCTCACCCGGGACAGCGAACACTGAAGCTTTCTTT. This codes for CASSPGTANTEAFF.

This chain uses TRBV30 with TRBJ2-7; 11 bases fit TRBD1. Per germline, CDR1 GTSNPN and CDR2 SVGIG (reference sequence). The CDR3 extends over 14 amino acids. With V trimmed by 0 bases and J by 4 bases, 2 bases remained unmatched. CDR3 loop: CAWSVGQGGYEQYF. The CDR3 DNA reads TGTGCCTGGAGTGTGGGACAGGGGGGTTACGAGCAGTACTTC.

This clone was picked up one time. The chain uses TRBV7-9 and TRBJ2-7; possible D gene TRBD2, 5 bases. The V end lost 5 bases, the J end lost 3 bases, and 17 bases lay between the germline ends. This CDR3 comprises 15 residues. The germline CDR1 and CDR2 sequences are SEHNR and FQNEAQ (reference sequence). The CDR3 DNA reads TGTGCCAGCAGCCCCCTCGGAACGGGGAGCTACGAGCAGTACTTC. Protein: CASSPLGTGSYEQYF. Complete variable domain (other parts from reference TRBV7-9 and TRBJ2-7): DTGVSQNPRHKITKRGQNVTFRCDPISEHNRLYWYRQTLGQGPEFLTYFQNEAQLEKSRLLSDRFSAERPKGSFSTLEIQRTEQGDSAMYLCASSPLGTGSYEQYFGPGTRLTVT.

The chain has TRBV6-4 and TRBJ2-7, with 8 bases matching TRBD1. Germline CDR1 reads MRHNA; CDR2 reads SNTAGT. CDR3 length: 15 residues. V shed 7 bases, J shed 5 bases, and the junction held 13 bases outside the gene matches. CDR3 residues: CASKNRGTGPHEQYF. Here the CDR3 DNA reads TGTGCCAGCAAAAACCGCGGGACAGGTCCCCACGAGCAGTACTTC.

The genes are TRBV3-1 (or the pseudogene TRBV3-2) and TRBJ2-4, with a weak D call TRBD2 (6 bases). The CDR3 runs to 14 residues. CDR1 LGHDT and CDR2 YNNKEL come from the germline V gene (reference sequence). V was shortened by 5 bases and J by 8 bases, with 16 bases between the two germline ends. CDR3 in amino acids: CASSNRLVSDIQYF. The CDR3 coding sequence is TGTGCCAGCAGCAACCGACTAGTATCGGACATTCAGTACTTC.

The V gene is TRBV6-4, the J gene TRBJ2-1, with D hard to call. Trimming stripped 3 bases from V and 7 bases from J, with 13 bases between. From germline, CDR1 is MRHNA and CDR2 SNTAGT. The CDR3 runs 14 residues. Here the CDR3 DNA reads TGTGCCAGCAGTGAAAGCGTTTGGCCTAATGAGCAGTTCTTC. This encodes CASSESVWPNEQFF.

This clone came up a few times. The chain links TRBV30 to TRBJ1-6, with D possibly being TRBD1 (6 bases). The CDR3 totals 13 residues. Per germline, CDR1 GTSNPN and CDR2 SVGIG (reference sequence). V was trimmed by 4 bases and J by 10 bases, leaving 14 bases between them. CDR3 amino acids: CAWTAGGGSPLHF. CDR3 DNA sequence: TGTGCCTGGACGGCGGGAGGGGGATCACCCCTCCACTTT.

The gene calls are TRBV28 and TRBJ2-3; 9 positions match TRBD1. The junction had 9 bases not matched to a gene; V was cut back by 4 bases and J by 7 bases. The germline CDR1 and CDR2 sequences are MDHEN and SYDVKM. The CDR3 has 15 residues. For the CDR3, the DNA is TGTGCCAGCAGTTCCGTCGGGACAGGGATGAATACGCAGTATTTT. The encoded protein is CASSSVGTGMNTQYF.

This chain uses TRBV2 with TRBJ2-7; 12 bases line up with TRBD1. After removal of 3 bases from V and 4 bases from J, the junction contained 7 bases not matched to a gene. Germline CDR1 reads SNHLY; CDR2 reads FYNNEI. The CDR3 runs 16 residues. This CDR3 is CASSEGGTGGLYEQYF. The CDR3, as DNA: TGTGCCAGCAGTGAGGGCGGGACAGGGGGCCTATACGAGCAGTACTTC.